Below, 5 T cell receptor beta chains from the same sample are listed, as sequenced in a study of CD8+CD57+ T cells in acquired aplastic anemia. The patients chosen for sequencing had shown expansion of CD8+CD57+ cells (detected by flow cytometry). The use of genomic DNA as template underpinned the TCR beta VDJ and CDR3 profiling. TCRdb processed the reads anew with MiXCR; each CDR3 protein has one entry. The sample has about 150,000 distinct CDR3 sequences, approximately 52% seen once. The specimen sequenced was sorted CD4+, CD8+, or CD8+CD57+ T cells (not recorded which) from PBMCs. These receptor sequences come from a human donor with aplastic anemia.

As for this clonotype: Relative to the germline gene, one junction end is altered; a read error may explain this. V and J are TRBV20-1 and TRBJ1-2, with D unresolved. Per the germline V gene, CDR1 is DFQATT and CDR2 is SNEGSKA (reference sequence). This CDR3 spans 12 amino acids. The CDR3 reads CSAGEGQYGYTF. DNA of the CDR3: TGCAGTGCTGGAGAGGGTCAGTATGGCTACACCTTC.

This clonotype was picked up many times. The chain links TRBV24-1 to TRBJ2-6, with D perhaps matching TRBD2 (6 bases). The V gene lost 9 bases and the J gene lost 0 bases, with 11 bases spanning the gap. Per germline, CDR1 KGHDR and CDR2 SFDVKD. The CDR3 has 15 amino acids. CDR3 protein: CATGTPSSGANVLTF. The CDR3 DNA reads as TGTGCCACCGGGACTCCTAGCTCTGGGGCCAACGTCCTGACTTTC.

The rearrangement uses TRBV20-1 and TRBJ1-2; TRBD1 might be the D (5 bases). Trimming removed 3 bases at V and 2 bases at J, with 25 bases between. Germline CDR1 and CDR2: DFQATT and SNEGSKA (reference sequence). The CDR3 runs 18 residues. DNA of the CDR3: TGCAGTGCTAGTCGGGGGGTCTACTCGGTGGAGAGAAACTATGGCTACACCTTC. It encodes CSASRGVYSVERNYGYTF.

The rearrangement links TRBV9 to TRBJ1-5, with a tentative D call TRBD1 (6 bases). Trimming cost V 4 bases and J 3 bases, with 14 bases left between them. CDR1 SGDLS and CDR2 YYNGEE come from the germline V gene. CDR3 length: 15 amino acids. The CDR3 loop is CASSPREGVNQPQHF. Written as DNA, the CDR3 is TGTGCCAGCAGCCCCAGGGAGGGGGTCAATCAGCCCCAGCATTTT.

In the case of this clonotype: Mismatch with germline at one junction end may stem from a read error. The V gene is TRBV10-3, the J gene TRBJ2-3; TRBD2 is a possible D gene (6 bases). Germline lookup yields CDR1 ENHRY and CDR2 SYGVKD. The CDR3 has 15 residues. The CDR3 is CASSLMGGLPDTQYF. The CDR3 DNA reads TGTGCCAGCAGTCTCATGGGAGGTCTCCCAGATACGCAGTATTTT.